This T cell receptor (beta chain) was found in a study of naive CD8 T cells in extremely preterm neonates. Study-wide findings and caveats: Preterm infants showed shorter CDR3s, fewer N additions and less trimming than older groups.

Note on this clone: Antigen specificity is unknown.

Preterm samples came from extremely preterm deliveries at about 22-28 weeks. Germline values: CDR1 MGHRA, CDR2 YSYEKL. This CDR3 is 16 amino acids long. V was clipped by 1 base and J by 0 bases; unmatched bases: 4. Repertoires were generated with immunoSEQ multiplex PCR, while TCRdb's copy carries only in-frame clones and drops some. Among more than 20,000 clones, around 88% were seen once, and the ten largest hold approximately 0.84%. The V and J genes are TRBV4-1 and TRBJ1-1; 8 bases agree with TRBD1. The sample comprised naive CD8+ T cells from cord blood. This sequence was found in a boy who was born preterm. The CDR3 sequence: CASSQGGQGMNTEAFF. CDR3 nucleotides: TGCGCCAGCAGCCAAGGTGGACAGGGAATGAACACTGAAGCTTTCTTT.